The clone carrying this TCR beta chain has a count of ten or more. This specimen belongs to a study of regulatory T cells in long-lasting Graves disease. According to the study, TCR beta libraries were built with iRepertoire HTBI primers and CDR3-region Arm-PCR. Using its own MiXCR run on the multiplex PCR reads, TCRdb lists one record per CDR3 protein. The table has fewer than 450,000 distinct CDR3 sequences, about a fifth seen once. Time point noted: persistent/refractory GD, antithyroid drugs over 5 years with positive TRAb. Preparation of the TCR library used RNA extracted from PBMCs. Patients all came to the study from an endocrinology department in Xi'an, China. The CDR3 loop spans 15 amino acids. Germline V CDR1 and CDR2: DFQATT, SNEGSKA (reference sequence). Trimming cost V 0 bases and J 7 bases, with 15 bases left between them.

The source of this sequence is a female donor with Graves disease. The V call is TRBV20-1, the J call TRBJ1-4, with D tentatively TRBD1 (5 bases). The specimen was peripheral blood mononuclear cells (PBMCs), collected when the disease was refractory, from a patient treated with antithyroid drugs. The CDR3 coding sequence is TGCAGTGCTAGAGATTACGGGGCGAGGATTGAAAAACTGTTTTTT. Translating it yields CSARDYGARIEKLFF.